These 23 T cell receptor beta chains originate from one sample sequenced in a study of tumor-infiltrating lymphocytes in primary liver carcinoma (TCRdb year 2017). Sequencing used an Illumina HiSeq 2500. TCRbeta-specific cDNA was reverse-transcribed from roughly 500 ng total RNA using a constant-region primer and ProtoScript II reverse transcriptase. Three nested multiplex PCR rounds, following a slightly modified ARM-PCR procedure, were used to build the TCRbeta libraries. Each of the first two PCR rounds ran for approximately 11 cycles and used multiplex TRBV1-TRBV30 forward primers together with a Cbeta reverse primer. TCRdb passed the public sequencing reads through fastp at Q25 and MiXCR, retaining productive beta sequences. One record per CDR3 amino acid sequence lists the most common genes and DNA. This sample gives fewer than 350,000 distinct CDR3 sequences in total; approximately 65% of them show up just once. About 9.4% of the sample comes from the top ten.

TRIzol reagent was used to extract blood RNA from unsorted whole blood, while the DNeasy Blood & Tissue kit provided the germline DNA. The source material was peripheral blood. The receptors were sampled from a man aged 40-49 years with primary liver carcinoma and hepatitis B virus infection.

The chain carries TRBV28 and TRBJ1-4, with 8 bases fitting TRBD1. V was clipped by 8 bases and J by 4 bases; unmatched bases: 9. Germline CDR1 MDHEN, CDR2 SYDVKM. The CDR3 totals 15 residues. In nucleotides, the CDR3 is TGTGCCAGCTGTGCTTCGACAGGGGTTAATGAAAAACTGTTTTTT. Translating it yields CASCASTGVNEKLFF.

For this clonotype: It is likely a read error, because the conserved phenylalanine at the end of the CDR3 is missing. The chain is built from TRBV11-2 and TRBJ2-1, with D perhaps matching TRBD2 (6 bases). From germline, CDR1 is SGHAT and CDR2 FQNNGV. V lost 5 bases and J 5 bases, leaving 19 bases between the germline ends. This CDR3 has 16 residues. CDR3 nucleotide sequence: TGTGCCAGCAGCCTTAGCGGACATGGGTCCAACAATGAGCAGTTCCTC. This gives the protein CASSLSGHGSNNEQFL.

About this clonotype itself: Without the conserved terminal phenylalanine or tryptophan, this CDR3 likely stems from a read error. V usage is TRBV10-2 and J usage is TRBJ2-1, with D perhaps matching TRBD1 (6 bases). Germline V lookup: CDR1 WSHSY, CDR2 SAAADI. The V gene lost 5 bases and the J gene lost 3 bases, with 8 bases spanning the gap. The CDR3 runs to 13 residues. DNA of the CDR3: TGCGCCAGCAGTTGGACAGACTACAATGAGCAGTTCTAC. It is translated as CASSWTDYNEQFY.

About this clonotype: One junction end disagrees with the germline gene, perhaps due to a read error. The genes are TRBV11-2 and TRBJ1-2, with 7 bases matching TRBD1. Germline V lookup: CDR1 SGHAT, CDR2 FQNNGV. The CDR3 covers 15 residues. As DNA, the CDR3 is TGTGCCAGCAGCTTAGATGACAGGGCCTACTATGGTTACGCCTTC. Its translation: CASSLDDRAYYGYAF.

V gene TRBV11-2 combines with J gene TRBJ2-1; D is unresolved. Germline CDR1 SGHAT, CDR2 FQNNGV. This CDR3 comprises 15 residues. Trimming cost V 2 bases and J 5 bases, with 13 bases left between them. The CDR3 reads CASSLIRGPNNEQFF. In DNA form, the CDR3 reads TGTGCCAGCAGCTTAATCAGAGGTCCAAACAATGAGCAGTTCTTC.

About this clonotype itself: This clone may be a read error of a much larger clone one base away. The chain is built from TRBV6-2 or TRBV6-3 and TRBJ2-1, with D perhaps assigned TRBD1 or TRBD2 (5 bases each). The CDR3 is made up of 15 amino acids. CDR1 is MNHEY and CDR2 is SVGEGT in the germline V gene. The CDR3 spells CTCFAGTHRGNEQFF. CDR3 DNA: TGTACCTGCTTTGCTGGGACCCACCGTGGCAATGAGCAGTTCTTC.

Points on this clonotype: Being one base from a much bigger clone, this may be a read error. The chain recombines TRBV4-3 with TRBJ1-5; D is perhaps TRBD1 (5 bases). Germline loops: CDR1 LGHNA, CDR2 YSLEER. This CDR3 has 14 amino acids. The CDR3 nucleotides read TGCGCCAGCAGCCAAGAGTACGGGGCCCAGCCCCGGCATTTT. It translates to CASSQEYGAQPRHF.

A remark on this clonotype: A much larger clonotype is one base distant, so this may be a read error. A read error is likely, as this CDR3 ends without the conserved phenylalanine or tryptophan. The V call is TRBV5-5, the J call TRBJ2-3; D is perhaps TRBD1 or TRBD2 (5 bases each). Looked up from germline, CDR1 is SGHKS and CDR2 is YYEKEE (reference sequence). The CDR3 runs to 13 residues. V lost 3 bases and J lost 4, with 9 bases in between. Written as DNA, the CDR3 is TGTGCCAGCAGCTGGATGGGGGCAGATACGCAGTATTTG. This gives the protein CASSWMGADTQYL.

On this clonotype: Given a much more abundant clone one base away, this may be a read error. J is TRBJ2-7 and V is TRBV4-2; TRBD2 matches at 8 bases. The length of the CDR3 is 15 residues. Germline V CDR1 and CDR2: LGHNA, YNFKEQ. The CDR3 protein is CASSQGLAGSYEEYF. The CDR3 DNA is TGTGCCAGCAGCCAAGGCCTAGCGGGCTCCTACGAGGAGTACTTC.

This sequence joins TRBV7-2 and TRBJ2-1; maybe TRBD2 (5 bases). Germline CDR1 and CDR2: SGHTA and FQGNSA. The CDR3 consists of 15 residues. The V gene lost 5 bases and the J gene lost 7 bases, with 18 bases spanning the gap. The CDR3 DNA reads as TGTGCCAGCAGCCGAGAGGCTAGTGGGAGTAATGAGCAGTTCTTC. Encoded protein: CASSREASGSNEQFF.

This clonotype turned up a few times. A single base separates this from a much larger clone, so it may be a read error. The chain uses TRBV29-1 and TRBJ2-5, with D uncertain. This CDR3 has 14 amino acids. CDR1 and CDR2 (germline): SQVTM, ANQGSEA. In DNA form, the CDR3 reads TGCAGCGTTGCGCGCGGAGTCTTCCAAGAGGCCCAGTACTTC. This gives the protein CSVARGVFQEAQYF.

This clonotype was seen just once. The germline gene is not matched at one end of the junction; a read error may be the cause. The rearrangement links TRBV4-3 to TRBJ2-1; D call uncertain. This CDR3 has 17 residues. Germline loops: CDR1 LGHNA, CDR2 YSLEER. CDR3 nucleotide sequence: TGCGCCAGCAGCCAAGGATTGTTAGAGGTGTCCTACAGTGAGCAGTTCTTC. Amino acids: CASSQGLLEVSYSEQFF.

A remark on this clonotype: A read error may explain this, as a much larger clone is one base away. J is TRBJ2-1 and V is TRBV5-6; TRBD2 is a possible D gene (5 bases). Per germline, CDR1 SGHDT and CDR2 YYEEEE. The ends were cut back, 6 bases at V and 5 bases at J, with 12 bases in the middle. The CDR3 has 13 residues. The CDR3 is CASTGGPDNEQFF. The CDR3 nucleotides are TGTGCCAGCACCGGAGGACCGGACAATGAGCAGTTCTTC.

As to this clonotype: The CDR3 does not end in the conserved phenylalanine or tryptophan, so this is likely a read error. This chain connects TRBV28 to TRBJ2-2; TRBD2 matches at 9 bases. CDR3 length equals 17 residues. CDR1 and CDR2 (germline): MDHEN, SYDVKM. The CDR3 sequence is CASSLLRLAGTTGKLFY. The CDR3 DNA reads as TGTGCCAGCAGTTTACTTCGGCTAGCGGGGACCACCGGGAAGCTGTTTTAT.

About this clonotype: Lacking the conserved final phenylalanine or tryptophan, this CDR3 likely reflects a read error. The chain employs TRBV30 and TRBJ2-3; TRBD2 agrees at 9 bases. V trimming: 5 bases; J trimming: 2 bases; junction bases outside the gene matches: 8. Germline values: CDR1 GTSNPN, CDR2 SVGIG (reference sequence). The CDR3 runs to 15 residues. The CDR3 DNA reads TGTGCCTGGGATAGCGGGAGTTTGATCACAGATACGCAGTATTAT. Translating gives CAWDSGSLITDTQYY.

This chain uses TRBV28 with TRBJ1-1; no clear D. This CDR3 region has 18 residues. Germline CDR1 reads MDHEN; CDR2 reads SYDVKM. Trimming shortened V by 3 bases and J by 5 bases, and 25 bases separated the two germline ends. This chain's CDR3 is CASSFTGEPLSGVTEAFF. The CDR3 nucleotides read TGTGCCAGCAGTTTTACGGGTGAACCTTTGAGTGGAGTAACTGAAGCTTTCTTT.

As for this clonotype: Relative to the germline gene, one junction end is altered; a read error may explain this. V and J are TRBV12-3 or TRBV12-4 and TRBJ1-1; no firm D call. The CDR3 is made up of 12 amino acids. CDR3 DNA sequence: TGTGCCAGCAGTTTACGGTCGACTGATGCTTTCTTT. It codes for CASSLRSTDAFF.

This clonotype showed up many times. The chain joins TRBV29-1 to TRBJ2-7; D is perhaps TRBD2 (6 bases). V dropped 7 bases and J dropped 5 bases, with 18 bases sitting between them. The CDR3 has 13 residues. Germline lookup yields CDR1 SQVTM and CDR2 ANQGSEA. The CDR3 DNA is TGCAGCGGGGGGGACTCTGACCTCCACGAGCAGTACTTC. This encodes CSGGDSDLHEQYF.

This clonotype occurred many times. The chain links TRBV29-1 to TRBJ2-1; unclear D gene. This CDR3 spans 12 amino acids. Germline V gene lookup returns CDR1 SQVTM and CDR2 ANQGSEA. V was pared by 2 bases and J by 8 bases, with 10 bases between. DNA for the CDR3: TGCAGCGTTGAAAGCCGCGGCGATGAGCAGTTCTTC. Translation gives CSVESRGDEQFF.

This rearrangement joins TRBV20-1 to TRBJ1-3, with 7 bases fitting TRBD1. CDR3 length: 14 residues. Germline CDR1 DFQATT, CDR2 SNEGSKA (reference sequence). V dropped 5 bases and J dropped 0; count of bases not matched to a gene: 4. In DNA form, the CDR3 reads TGCAGTGCTTCTCGACAGGGCTCTGGAAACACCATATATTTT. Protein: CSASRQGSGNTIYF.

In the case of this clonotype: A read error is likely, as this CDR3 ends without the conserved phenylalanine or tryptophan. The chain recombines TRBV12-3 or TRBV12-4 with TRBJ1-5, with 7 nucleotides matching TRBD1. The CDR3 is 15 residues long. In DNA form, the CDR3 reads TGTACCAGCAGTCCCCCCCCAGGGGGTAGTCAGCCCCAGCATTCT. It is translated as CTSSPPPGGSQPQHS.

This clonotype was seen repeatedly, ten times or more. The chain combines TRBV10-2 with TRBJ2-3; 13 nucleotides agree with TRBD2. This CDR3 is 15 amino acids long. Trimming at V came to 3 bases and at J to 4 bases, leaving 1 base not matched to a gene. Looked up from germline, CDR1 is WSHSY and CDR2 is SAAADI. CDR3 in amino acids: CASSDGLAGADTQYF. CDR3 DNA: TGCGCCAGCAGTGACGGACTAGCGGGAGCAGATACGCAGTATTTT.

This clonotype was counted a single time. Since a much larger clone is just one base distant, this may be a read error. V gene TRBV10-3 combines with J gene TRBJ2-7, with D unresolved. The length of the CDR3 is 11 residues. Germline-derived CDR1 and CDR2 are ENHRY and SYGVKD. CDR3 residues: CVITDTYEQYF. DNA for the CDR3: TGTGTCATCACAGATACCTACGAGCAGTACTTC.